Listed below are T cell receptor beta chains from one sample, sequenced in a study of cytomegalovirus exposure and HLA in healthy donors. Generated by immunoSEQ multiplex PCR, the TCRdb table keeps only in-frame clones and is missing some. The repertoire holds a few hundred thousand clones, with over 75% as singletons. Specimen: PBMCs. The receptor source for this set is a man younger than 35 in good health and CMV-seronegative. Both conserved end residues are part of each CDR3. D genes are given only for firm matches. Some rows have no size entry. The others give once, few or many, or a class for an expanded clone.

d_gene	j_gene	v_gene	abundance	CDR3aa	CDR3nt
NA	TRBJ2-1	TRBV6-5	NA	CASSYTAGDYYNEQFF	TGTGCCAGCAGTTACACTGCAGGAGACTATTACAATGAGCAGTTCTTC
NA	TRBJ2-1	TRBV4-3	NA	CASSPRPPQEIGYNEQFF	TGCGCCAGCAGCCCCCGGCCGCCCCAGGAAATCGGCTACAATGAGCAGTTCTTC
TRBD2	TRBJ2-1	TRBV29-1	NA	CSAAGLAGASRNNEQFF	TGCAGCGCCGCGGGACTAGCGGGGGCTAGTCGCAACAATGAGCAGTTCTTC
NA	TRBJ2-3	TRBV7-6	once	CASSSQGSTDTQYF	TGTGCCAGCAGCTCACAGGGAAGCACAGATACGCAGTATTTT
NA	TRBJ1-1	TRBV19	NA	CASMGGPFF	TGTGCCAGTATGGGAGGGCCTTTCTTT
TRBD1	TRBJ1-5	TRBV10-3	NA	CASNRGQGQPQHF	TGTGCCAGCAACAGGGGGCAGGGTCAGCCCCAGCATTTT
TRBD1	TRBJ2-1	TRBV5-1	NA	CASSSTGTGIDEQFF	TGCGCCAGCAGCTCGACCGGGACAGGGATCGATGAGCAGTTCTTC
NA	TRBJ2-5	TRBV6-6	NA	CASSYLIATLQETQYF	TGTGCCAGCAGTTATCTAATAGCGACTCTACAAGAGACCCAGTACTTC
TRBD2	TRBJ2-7	TRBV28	NA	CASSSLTSGRAHEQYF	TGTGCCAGCAGTTCCCTTACTAGCGGGAGGGCCCACGAGCAGTACTTC
NA	TRBJ1-1	TRBV7-6	NA	CASSPTGAQAFF	TGTGCCAGCAGCCCGACGGGTGCACAAGCTTTCTTT
TRBD2	TRBJ2-1	TRBV6-6	NA	CASSYSWRGDEQFF	TGTGCCAGCAGTTACTCGTGGCGGGGGGATGAGCAGTTCTTC
TRBD2	TRBJ2-7	TRBV7-8	NA	CASSEAAGVSYEQYF	TGTGCCAGCAGCGAAGCCGCGGGAGTCTCCTACGAGCAGTACTTC
NA	TRBJ2-3	TRBV5-6	few	CASSPRQDLVGTQYF	TGTGCCAGCAGCCCCAGACAGGACCTGGTTGGTACGCAGTATTTT
NA	TRBJ2-3	TRBV7-9	few	CASADITDTQYF	TGTGCCAGCGCGGATATCACAGATACGCAGTATTTT
NA	TRBJ1-2	TRBV7-3	NA	CASSSQGMDYGYTF	TGTGCCAGCAGCTCGCAGGGTATGGACTATGGCTACACCTTC
TRBD2	TRBJ2-2	TRBV5-1	NA	CASSPRGGGADGELFF	TGCGCCAGCAGCCCCAGGGGCGGGGGGGCCGACGGGGAGCTGTTTTTT
TRBD1	TRBJ2-1	TRBV7-2	NA	CASSPGQGGYNEQFF	TGTGCCAGCAGCCCTGGACAGGGGGGATACAATGAGCAGTTCTTC
NA	TRBJ1-5	TRBV19	NA	CASSKTGGGQPQHF	TGTGCCAGTAGTAAAACGGGGGGAGGCCAGCCCCAGCATTTT
TRBD1	TRBJ1-3	TRBV4-1	NA	CASSQGGEGQGSGNTIYF	TGCGCCAGCAGCCAAGGAGGAGAAGGACAGGGCTCTGGAAACACCATATATTTT
TRBD1	TRBJ1-2	TRBV6-5	NA	CASPDRGHFFGYTF	TGTGCCAGCCCGGACAGGGGGCACTTCTTTGGCTACACCTTC
NA	TRBJ1-2	TRBV28	NA	CASSSPPGWGYTF	TGTGCCAGCAGTTCCCCGCCAGGGTGGGGCTACACCTTC
NA	TRBJ2-4	TRBV6-1	NA	CASRVKLLAKNIQYF	TGTGCCAGCCGTGTGAAACTTTTAGCCAAAAACATTCAGTACTTC
NA	TRBJ2-1	TRBV30	NA	CAWSVGVWSSSYNEQFF	TGTGCCTGGAGTGTAGGGGTTTGGAGTAGCTCCTACAATGAGCAGTTCTTC
TRBD1	TRBJ1-4	TRBV7-6	NA	CASSRIATGGANEKLFF	TGTGCCAGCAGCCGTATAGCGACAGGGGGTGCTAATGAAAAACTGTTTTTT
NA	TRBJ2-1	TRBV4-3	NA	CASSQDEGGREQFF	TGCGCCAGCAGCCAAGATGAGGGAGGACGCGAGCAGTTCTTC
TRBD1	TRBJ1-4	TRBV28	few	CASSFVKGAYEKLFF	TGTGCCAGCAGTTTTGTTAAGGGGGCGTATGAAAAACTGTTTTTT
TRBD2	TRBJ2-3	TRBV11-3	few	CASSSGLAVRTDTQYF	TGTGCCAGCAGCTCCGGACTAGCGGTCCGCACAGATACGCAGTATTTT
NA	TRBJ1-1	TRBV7-9	few	CASSLVFGGAEAFF	TGTGCCAGCAGCTTAGTTTTTGGAGGGGCCGAAGCTTTCTTT
TRBD1	TRBJ2-6	TRBV28	NA	CASSLNQGANSGANVLTF	TGTGCCAGCAGTTTAAATCAGGGGGCCAACTCTGGGGCCAACGTCCTGACTTTC
NA	TRBJ1-5	TRBV30	NA	CAWSVLSNQPQHF	TGTGCCTGGAGTGTTCTTAGCAATCAGCCCCAGCATTTT
NA	TRBJ1-4	TRBV28	NA	CASSFAEEKLFF	TGTGCCAGCAGTTTTGCGGAGGAAAAACTGTTTTTT
NA	TRBJ1-4	TRBV7-9	NA	CASSSPSATNEKLFF	TGTGCCAGCAGCTCCCCGTCCGCAACTAATGAAAAACTGTTTTTT
TRBD1	TRBJ2-1	TRBV27	NA	CASSFYRDSYPNEQFF	TGTGCCAGCAGTTTCTACCGGGACAGTTACCCCAATGAGCAGTTCTTC
TRBD1	TRBJ2-7	TRBV19	NA	CATTQGQGTDEQYF	TGTGCCACTACCCAGGGACAGGGCACGGACGAGCAGTACTTC
NA	TRBJ1-6	TRBV30	few	CAWSRAGLTYNSPLHF	TGTGCCTGGAGTCGGGCAGGGTTAACCTATAATTCACCCCTCCACTTT
NA	TRBJ1-5	TRBV19	NA	CASSIGSGTFKPQHF	TGTGCCAGTAGTATAGGTTCCGGGACTTTCAAGCCCCAGCATTTT
TRBD2	TRBJ2-1	TRBV13	NA	CASSLGLGGGSYNEQFF	TGTGCCAGCAGCTTAGGGCTGGGCGGGGGCTCCTACAATGAGCAGTTCTTC
NA	TRBJ2-1	TRBV29-1	NA	CSVETTASSYNEQFF	TGCAGCGTGGAGACGACGGCAAGCTCCTACAATGAGCAGTTCTTC
TRBD1	TRBJ2-5	TRBV6-6	NA	CASGTGEETQYF	TGTGCCAGCGGTACAGGGGAAGAGACCCAGTACTTC
NA	TRBJ2-3	TRBV30	NA	CAWSSSSGLGGTQYF	TGTGCCTGGAGTTCGTCGAGCGGGCTGGGAGGTACGCAGTATTTT
NA	TRBJ2-3	TRBV19	NA	CASSRTRGSTDTQYF	TGTGCCAGTAGCCGGACTCGTGGAAGCACAGATACGCAGTATTTT
NA	TRBJ1-4	TRBV28	NA	CAITSGEALPSTNEKLFF	TGTGCCATCACCTCCGGGGAGGCTTTACCTTCAACTAATGAAAAACTGTTTTTT
NA	TRBJ2-3	TRBV15	NA	CATSRYTDTQYF	TGTGCCACCAGCAGATACACAGATACGCAGTATTTT
TRBD1	TRBJ2-5	TRBV7-3	NA	CASSLQGAGETQYF	TGTGCCAGCAGCTTACAGGGGGCCGGAGAGACCCAGTACTTC
NA	TRBJ2-5	TRBV27	NA	CASTDQGKEETQYF	TGTGCCAGCACCGATCAGGGGAAAGAGGAGACCCAGTACTTC
TRBD2	TRBJ2-1	TRBV6-4	NA	CASSDGTSGNEQFF	TGTGCCAGCAGTGACGGGACTAGCGGGAACGAGCAGTTCTTC
TRBD1	TRBJ1-3	TRBV18	NA	CASSPGTGTNTIYF	TGTGCCAGCTCACCGGGGACAGGAACAAACACCATATATTTT
NA	TRBJ2-2	TRBV6-5	NA	CASSYEGGGSPGELFF	TGTGCCAGCAGTTACGAGGGGGGGGGCTCCCCCGGGGAGCTGTTTTTT
TRBD1	TRBJ2-3	TRBV7-2	NA	CASSLGSRGIDTQYF	TGTGCCAGCAGCTTAGGGTCCAGGGGGATAGATACGCAGTATTTT
NA	TRBJ2-7	TRBV19	NA	CASSIRAGISYNYEQYF	TGTGCCAGTAGTATTCGTGCGGGTATCTCCTATAACTACGAGCAGTACTTC